This is a list of T cell receptor beta chains from one sample in a study of blood T cell repertoires in COVID-19. The table came from immunoSEQ multiplex PCR; TCRdb's copy has only in-frame clones and leaves some out. The table includes about 280,000 clones, over 75% detected once. Sequencing was performed on peripheral blood. These receptors were collected from a man over 45 with active or convalescent COVID-19. The CDR3 runs from the conserved cysteine through the conserved F or W. The order of the fields is V gene, J gene, D gene, clone size, CDR3 DNA, CDR3 protein. The D gene is left open where the match is weak. A clone size is listed for some rows: how often the clone was seen (once, few, many), or a class if it is expanded.

v_call: TRBV4-1; j_call: TRBJ2-7; d_call: NA; clone_size: many; cdr3_nt: TGCGCCAGCGCAACAGGGTCCGGCCGATTTCGGGACGAGCAGTACTTC; cdr3_aa: CASATGSGRFRDEQYF
v_call: TRBV5-1; j_call: TRBJ1-1; d_call: TRBD1; clone_size: NA; cdr3_nt: TGCGCCAGCAGCTGGACGGGACAGGGAGTAAACACTGAAGCTTTCTTT; cdr3_aa: CASSWTGQGVNTEAFF
v_call: TRBV6-2/TRBV6-3; j_call: TRBJ2-7; d_call: NA; clone_size: few; cdr3_nt: TGTGCCAGCAGTTCCATAGGACAGTTTTGGTTC; cdr3_aa: CASSSIGQFWF
v_call: TRBV2; j_call: TRBJ1-1; d_call: TRBD1; clone_size: NA; cdr3_nt: TGTGCCAGGTCCGCGGACAGGACGAACACTGAAGCTTTCTTT; cdr3_aa: CARSADRTNTEAFF
v_call: TRBV19; j_call: TRBJ1-5; d_call: TRBD1; clone_size: NA; cdr3_nt: TGTGCCAGCCTAACCGGGACAGGGGATAATCAGCCCCAGCATTTT; cdr3_aa: CASLTGTGDNQPQHF
v_call: TRBV11-2; j_call: TRBJ2-2; d_call: NA; clone_size: NA; cdr3_nt: TGTGCCAGCACCCTACCGAGGAGAACCGGGGAGCTGTTTTTT; cdr3_aa: CASTLPRRTGELFF
v_call: TRBV28; j_call: TRBJ1-5; d_call: NA; clone_size: NA; cdr3_nt: TGTGCCAGCAGTTTACCCGGGAATGGCAATCAGCCCCAGCATTTT; cdr3_aa: CASSLPGNGNQPQHF
v_call: TRBV28; j_call: TRBJ1-1; d_call: NA; clone_size: NA; cdr3_nt: TGTGCCAGCAGGAGCCCCGCGAGGGCTGAAGCTTTCTTT; cdr3_aa: CASRSPARAEAFF
v_call: TRBV30; j_call: TRBJ1-1; d_call: TRBD1; clone_size: NA; cdr3_nt: TGTGCCGGGGGAAAAGGCAGGGGGTTTGGTGAAGCTTTCTTT; cdr3_aa: CAGGKGRGFGEAFF
v_call: TRBV9; j_call: TRBJ2-3; d_call: TRBD2; clone_size: NA; cdr3_nt: TGTGCCAGCAGCTCCCTAGCGGGAGGCACAGATACGCAGTATTTT; cdr3_aa: CASSSLAGGTDTQYF
v_call: TRBV7-9; j_call: TRBJ2-5; d_call: TRBD1; clone_size: NA; cdr3_nt: TGTGCCAGCAGCTCACAGGGGGCTTCCCAAGAGACCCAGTACTTC; cdr3_aa: CASSSQGASQETQYF
v_call: TRBV12-3/TRBV12-4; j_call: TRBJ1-2; d_call: NA; clone_size: NA; cdr3_nt: TGTGCCAGCAGGTCCTCTTATGGCTACACCTTC; cdr3_aa: CASRSSYGYTF
v_call: TRBV7-9; j_call: TRBJ1-5; d_call: NA; clone_size: NA; cdr3_nt: TGTGCCAGCAGCGGGCAGGGAGGTCAGCCCCAGCATTTT; cdr3_aa: CASSGQGGQPQHF
v_call: TRBV28; j_call: TRBJ1-2; d_call: NA; clone_size: NA; cdr3_nt: TGTGCCAGCAGTTTATTCGGTCAGGGAGGCGGCTACACCTTC; cdr3_aa: CASSLFGQGGGYTF
v_call: TRBV5-1; j_call: TRBJ1-1; d_call: TRBD1; clone_size: NA; cdr3_nt: TGCGCCAGCAGCTTGGGACAGGGGATGAATGAAGCTTTCTTT; cdr3_aa: CASSLGQGMNEAFF
v_call: TRBV13; j_call: TRBJ2-7; d_call: TRBD2; clone_size: NA; cdr3_nt: TGTGCCAGCAGCACAGGCTCCCTACTAGCGGGAGTTACGGACGAGCAGTACTTC; cdr3_aa: CASSTGSLLAGVTDEQYF
v_call: TRBV30; j_call: TRBJ2-5; d_call: NA; clone_size: NA; cdr3_nt: TGTGCCTGGAGTGTGGGCAGGGCTCAAGAGACCCAGTACTTC; cdr3_aa: CAWSVGRAQETQYF
v_call: TRBV2; j_call: TRBJ1-4; d_call: NA; clone_size: NA; cdr3_nt: TGTGCCAGCAGTGAAGGGACAGCTTCTGCAACTAATGAAAAACTGTTTTTT; cdr3_aa: CASSEGTASATNEKLFF
v_call: TRBV19; j_call: TRBJ2-1; d_call: TRBD2; clone_size: NA; cdr3_nt: TGTGCCAGTAGTATACGTAGCGGGAGCTACAATGAGCAGTTCTTC; cdr3_aa: CASSIRSGSYNEQFF
v_call: TRBV29-1; j_call: TRBJ2-7; d_call: NA; clone_size: NA; cdr3_nt: TGCAGCGTTCACAGGGTGTGCCATTACGAGCAGTACTTC; cdr3_aa: CSVHRVCHYEQYF
v_call: TRBV6-5; j_call: TRBJ1-2; d_call: NA; clone_size: NA; cdr3_nt: TGTGCCAGCAGTTATCGGGCAGGGGATGGCTACACCTTC; cdr3_aa: CASSYRAGDGYTF
v_call: TRBV20-1; j_call: TRBJ2-1; d_call: NA; clone_size: NA; cdr3_nt: TGCAGTGCTAGACCTGAGAATGAGCAGTTCTTC; cdr3_aa: CSARPENEQFF
v_call: TRBV19; j_call: TRBJ2-5; d_call: NA; clone_size: NA; cdr3_nt: TGTGCCAGTAGTCCCCAAAGCCGGGTAAAAGAGACCCAGTACTTC; cdr3_aa: CASSPQSRVKETQYF
v_call: TRBV28; j_call: TRBJ1-5; d_call: TRBD1; clone_size: NA; cdr3_nt: TGTGCCATCTCATTGGGGACAGTAAATCAGCCCCAGCATTTT; cdr3_aa: CAISLGTVNQPQHF
v_call: TRBV20-1; j_call: TRBJ2-5; d_call: NA; clone_size: NA; cdr3_nt: TGCAGTGCTCCCAACGGGGAGACCCAGTACTTC; cdr3_aa: CSAPNGETQYF
v_call: TRBV2; j_call: TRBJ1-1; d_call: TRBD1; clone_size: NA; cdr3_nt: TGTGCCAGCAGTGACAGGGGGCGGAACACTGAAGCTTTCTTT; cdr3_aa: CASSDRGRNTEAFF
v_call: TRBV18; j_call: TRBJ1-1; d_call: TRBD1; clone_size: NA; cdr3_nt: TGTGCCAGCTCACCGCTGACAGGGGAGAACACTGAAGCTTTCTTT; cdr3_aa: CASSPLTGENTEAFF
v_call: TRBV30; j_call: TRBJ2-1; d_call: TRBD1; clone_size: NA; cdr3_nt: TGTGCCTGGAGACAGGGGGATAGGGCTTACAATGAGCAGTTCTTC; cdr3_aa: CAWRQGDRAYNEQFF
v_call: TRBV4-3; j_call: TRBJ2-2; d_call: TRBD2; clone_size: NA; cdr3_nt: TGCGCCCTCGGCCTAGCGGGAGGGATCGGGGAGCTGTTTTTT; cdr3_aa: CALGLAGGIGELFF
v_call: TRBV19; j_call: TRBJ1-5; d_call: TRBD1; clone_size: NA; cdr3_nt: TGTGCCAGTAGTTTGACAGGGGTGATTCAGCCCCAGCATTTT; cdr3_aa: CASSLTGVIQPQHF
v_call: TRBV7-9; j_call: TRBJ2-5; d_call: NA; clone_size: NA; cdr3_nt: TGTGCCAGCAGCTTAGTGGGTAGCGGCCAAGAGACCCAGTACTTC; cdr3_aa: CASSLVGSGQETQYF
v_call: TRBV7-2; j_call: TRBJ1-2; d_call: NA; clone_size: NA; cdr3_nt: TGTGCCAGCAGCTTAGTCCCGGGGGAGGCCTATGGCTACACCTTC; cdr3_aa: CASSLVPGEAYGYTF
v_call: TRBV4-3; j_call: TRBJ1-2; d_call: TRBD1; clone_size: NA; cdr3_nt: TGCGCCAGCAGCCAAGTGATAGGGGGCATTTATGGCTACACCTTC; cdr3_aa: CASSQVIGGIYGYTF
v_call: TRBV3-1/TRBV3-2; j_call: TRBJ2-1; d_call: TRBD2; clone_size: NA; cdr3_nt: TGTGCCAGCAGCCAAGTGGGACTAGCGGGAGGATCTTACAATGAGCAGTTCTTC; cdr3_aa: CASSQVGLAGGSYNEQFF
v_call: TRBV9; j_call: TRBJ2-1; d_call: TRBD2; clone_size: NA; cdr3_nt: TGTGCCAGCAGCACCCTTAGCGGGAGATCGGGCAATGAGCAGTTCTTC; cdr3_aa: CASSTLSGRSGNEQFF
v_call: TRBV7-9; j_call: TRBJ1-1; d_call: TRBD1; clone_size: NA; cdr3_nt: TGTGCCAGCAGCGACAGGGGGACGAACACTGAAGCTTTCTTT; cdr3_aa: CASSDRGTNTEAFF
v_call: TRBV10-3; j_call: TRBJ2-1; d_call: NA; clone_size: NA; cdr3_nt: TGTGCCATCAGTGAGTCCAGAAGGGGGAGTGGCTACAATGAGCAGTTCTTC; cdr3_aa: CAISESRRGSGYNEQFF
v_call: TRBV5-1; j_call: TRBJ2-3; d_call: TRBD2; clone_size: NA; cdr3_nt: TGCGCCAGCAGCTTATTAACTAGCGGAAGCACAGATACGCAGTATTTT; cdr3_aa: CASSLLTSGSTDTQYF
v_call: TRBV19; j_call: TRBJ1-5; d_call: TRBD1; clone_size: NA; cdr3_nt: TGTGCCGGTGGACAGGGGGGCCAGCCCCAGCATTTT; cdr3_aa: CAGGQGGQPQHF
v_call: TRBV10-3; j_call: TRBJ2-3; d_call: TRBD2; clone_size: NA; cdr3_nt: TGTGCCATCGGGGACCCGAATTTAGCGGGAGGGCGGTCGGATACGCAGTATTTT; cdr3_aa: CAIGDPNLAGGRSDTQYF
v_call: TRBV7-2; j_call: TRBJ1-6; d_call: TRBD1; clone_size: few; cdr3_nt: TGTGCCAGCAGAGGACAGGGGAATTCACCCCTCCACTTT; cdr3_aa: CASRGQGNSPLHF
v_call: TRBV5-1; j_call: TRBJ2-3; d_call: TRBD1; clone_size: NA; cdr3_nt: TGCGCCAGCAGCGCCTATGGGACAGGGGGTACGGATACGCAGTATTTT; cdr3_aa: CASSAYGTGGTDTQYF
v_call: TRBV5-5; j_call: TRBJ1-4; d_call: TRBD1; clone_size: NA; cdr3_nt: TGTGCCAGCAGCTCAGGGACAGGGGGCGGTGAAAAACTGTTTTTT; cdr3_aa: CASSSGTGGGEKLFF
v_call: TRBV19; j_call: TRBJ1-1; d_call: NA; clone_size: NA; cdr3_nt: TGTGCCAGTACTGGCCCGAGGCAGTTGAACACTGAAGCTTTCTTT; cdr3_aa: CASTGPRQLNTEAFF
v_call: TRBV2; j_call: TRBJ2-7; d_call: TRBD2; clone_size: once; cdr3_nt: TGTGCCAGCAGTGTTGGGACTAGCGGTTCCTACGAGCAGTACTTC; cdr3_aa: CASSVGTSGSYEQYF
v_call: TRBV5-1; j_call: TRBJ2-5; d_call: NA; clone_size: NA; cdr3_nt: TGCGCCAGCAGCGTATCACAGGGTCAAGAGACCCAGTACTTC; cdr3_aa: CASSVSQGQETQYF
v_call: TRBV27; j_call: TRBJ1-2; d_call: TRBD1; clone_size: NA; cdr3_nt: TGTGCCAGCAGTTTATCGAGGTGGGACAGGCCTTCATCCCACTATGGCTACACCTTC; cdr3_aa: CASSLSRWDRPSSHYGYTF
v_call: TRBV5-1; j_call: TRBJ1-1; d_call: TRBD1; clone_size: NA; cdr3_nt: TGCGCCAGCAGCTTGGACCCAGGATGGACAGGGGGGAACACTGAAGCTTTCTTT; cdr3_aa: CASSLDPGWTGGNTEAFF
v_call: TRBV7-9; j_call: TRBJ2-2; d_call: TRBD2; clone_size: NA; cdr3_nt: TGTGCCAGCAGCCCCGCGGGACTAGCCCACACCGGGGAGCTGTTTTTT; cdr3_aa: CASSPAGLAHTGELFF
v_call: TRBV18; j_call: TRBJ1-6; d_call: TRBD1; clone_size: NA; cdr3_nt: TGTGCCAGCTCACCAAGTACAGGGGGCTATAATTCACCCCTCCACTTT; cdr3_aa: CASSPSTGGYNSPLHF
v_call: TRBV29-1; j_call: TRBJ2-5; d_call: TRBD2; clone_size: NA; cdr3_nt: TGCAGCGGCGAGGGACTAGCGGGATTGAAGACCCAGTACTTC; cdr3_aa: CSGEGLAGLKTQYF